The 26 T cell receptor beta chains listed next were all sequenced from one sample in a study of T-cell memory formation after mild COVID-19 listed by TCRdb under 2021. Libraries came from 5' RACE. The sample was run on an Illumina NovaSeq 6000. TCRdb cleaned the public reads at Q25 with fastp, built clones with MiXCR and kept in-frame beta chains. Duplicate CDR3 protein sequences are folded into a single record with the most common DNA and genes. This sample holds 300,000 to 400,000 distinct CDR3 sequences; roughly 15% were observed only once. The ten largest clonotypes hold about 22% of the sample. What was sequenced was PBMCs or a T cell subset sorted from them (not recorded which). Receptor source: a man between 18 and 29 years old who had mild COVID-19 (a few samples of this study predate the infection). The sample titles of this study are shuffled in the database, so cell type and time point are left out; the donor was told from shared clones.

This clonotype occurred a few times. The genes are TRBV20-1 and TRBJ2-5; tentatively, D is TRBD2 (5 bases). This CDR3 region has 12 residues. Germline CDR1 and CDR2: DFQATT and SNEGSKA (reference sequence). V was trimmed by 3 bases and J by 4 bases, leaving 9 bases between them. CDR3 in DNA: TGCAGTGCTAGTGTTAGCGCAGAGACCCAGTACTTC. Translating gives CSASVSAETQYF.

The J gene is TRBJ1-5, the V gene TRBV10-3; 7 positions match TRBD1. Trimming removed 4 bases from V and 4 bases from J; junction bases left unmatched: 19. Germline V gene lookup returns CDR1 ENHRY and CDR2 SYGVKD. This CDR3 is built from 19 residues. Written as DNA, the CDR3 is TGTGCCATCAGTGGCCCCCCAGGGGGAGACAGGTCCCATAATCAGCCCCAGCATTTT. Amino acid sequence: CAISGPPGGDRSHNQPQHF.

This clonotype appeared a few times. CDR3 nucleotides: TGTGCCACCAGCAGAGTCTTGGGACAGGGGGGACGCTACAATGAGCAGTTCTTC. This translates into CATSRVLGQGGRYNEQFF. This chain uses TRBV15 with TRBJ2-1; 11 bases are a match to TRBD1. Germline V lookup: CDR1 LNHNV, CDR2 YYDKDF (reference sequence). There are 18 residues in the CDR3. V gave up 1 base and J gave up 3 bases; unmatched junction bases: 8.

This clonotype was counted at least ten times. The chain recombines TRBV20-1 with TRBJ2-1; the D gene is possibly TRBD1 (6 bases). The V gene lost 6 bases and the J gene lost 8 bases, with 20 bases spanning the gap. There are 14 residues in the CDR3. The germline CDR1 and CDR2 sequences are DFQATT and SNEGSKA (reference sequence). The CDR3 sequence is CSARGLRFSYEQFF. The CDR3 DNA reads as TGCAGTGCAAGGGGGTTGCGGTTCAGTTATGAGCAGTTCTTC.

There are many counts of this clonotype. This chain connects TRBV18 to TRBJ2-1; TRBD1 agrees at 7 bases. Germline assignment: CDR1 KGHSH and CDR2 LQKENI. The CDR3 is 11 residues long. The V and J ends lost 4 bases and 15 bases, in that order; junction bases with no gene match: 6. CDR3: CASSRRDRGFF. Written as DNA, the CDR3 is TGTGCCAGCTCACGCCGGGACAGAGGGTTCTTC. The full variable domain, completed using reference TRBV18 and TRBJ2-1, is NAGVMQNPRHLVRRRGQEARLRCSPMKGHSHVYWYRQLPEEGLKFMVYLQKENIIDESGMPKERFSAEFPKEGPSILRIQQVVRGDSAAYFCASSRRDRGFFGPGTRLTVL.

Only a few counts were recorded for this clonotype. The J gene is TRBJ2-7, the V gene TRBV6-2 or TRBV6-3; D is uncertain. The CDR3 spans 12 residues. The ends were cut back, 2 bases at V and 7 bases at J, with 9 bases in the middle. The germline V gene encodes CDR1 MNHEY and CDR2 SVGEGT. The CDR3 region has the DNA TGTGCCAGCAGTTACCCGGCTGGTGAGCAGTACTTC. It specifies CASSYPAGEQYF.

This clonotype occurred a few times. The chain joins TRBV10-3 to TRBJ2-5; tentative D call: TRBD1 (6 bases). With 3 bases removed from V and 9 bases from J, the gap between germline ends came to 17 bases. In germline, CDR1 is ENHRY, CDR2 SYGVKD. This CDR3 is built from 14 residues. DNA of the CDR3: TGTGCCATCAGTGACCCGACAGGCGGGCTGGCCCAGTACTTC. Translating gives CAISDPTGGLAQYF.

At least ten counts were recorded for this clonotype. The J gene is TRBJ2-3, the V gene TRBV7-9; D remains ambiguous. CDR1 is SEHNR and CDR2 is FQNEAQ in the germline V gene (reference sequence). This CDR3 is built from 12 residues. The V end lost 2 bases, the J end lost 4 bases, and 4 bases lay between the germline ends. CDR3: CASSLSADTQYF. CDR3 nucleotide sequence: TGTGCCAGCAGCTTATCCGCAGATACGCAGTATTTT.

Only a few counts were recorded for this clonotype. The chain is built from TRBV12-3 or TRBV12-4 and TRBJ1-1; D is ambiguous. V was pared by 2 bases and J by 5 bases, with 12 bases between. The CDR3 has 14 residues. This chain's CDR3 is CASSLTRAGTEAFF. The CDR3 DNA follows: TGTGCCAGCAGTTTAACGAGGGCGGGAACTGAAGCTTTCTTT.

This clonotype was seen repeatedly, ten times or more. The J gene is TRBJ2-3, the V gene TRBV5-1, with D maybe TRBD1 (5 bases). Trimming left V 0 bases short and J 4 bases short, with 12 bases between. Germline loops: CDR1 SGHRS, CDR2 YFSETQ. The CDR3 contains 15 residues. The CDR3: CASSLVHRTADTQYF. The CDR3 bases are TGCGCCAGCAGCTTGGTGCACAGGACCGCAGATACGCAGTATTTT.

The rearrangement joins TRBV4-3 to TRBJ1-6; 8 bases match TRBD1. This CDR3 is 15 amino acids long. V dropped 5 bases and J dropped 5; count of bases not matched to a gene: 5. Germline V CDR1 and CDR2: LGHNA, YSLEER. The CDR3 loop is CASSSWTGNNSPLHF. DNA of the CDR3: TGCGCCAGCAGCTCATGGACAGGGAATAATTCACCCCTCCACTTT.

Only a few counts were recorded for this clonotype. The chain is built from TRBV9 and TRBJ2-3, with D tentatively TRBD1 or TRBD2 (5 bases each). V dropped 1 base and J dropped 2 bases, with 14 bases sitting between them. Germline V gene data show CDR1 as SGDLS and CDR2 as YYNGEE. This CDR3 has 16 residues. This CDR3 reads CASSVWGTPNTDTQYF. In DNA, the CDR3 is TGTGCCAGCAGCGTATGGGGGACGCCAAACACAGATACGCAGTATTTT.

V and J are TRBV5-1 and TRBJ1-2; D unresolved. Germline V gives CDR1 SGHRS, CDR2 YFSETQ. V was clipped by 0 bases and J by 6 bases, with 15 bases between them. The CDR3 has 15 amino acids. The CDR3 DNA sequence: TGCGCCAGCAGCTTGGAGGCAAGCCTCGGAGATGGCTACACCTTC. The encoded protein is CASSLEASLGDGYTF.

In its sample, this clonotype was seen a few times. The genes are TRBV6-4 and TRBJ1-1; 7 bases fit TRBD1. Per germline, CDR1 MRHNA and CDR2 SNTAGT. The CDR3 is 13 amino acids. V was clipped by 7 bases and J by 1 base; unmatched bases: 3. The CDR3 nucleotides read TGTGCCAGCAAGGGACAGCCGAACACTGAAGCTTTCTTT. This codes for CASKGQPNTEAFF.

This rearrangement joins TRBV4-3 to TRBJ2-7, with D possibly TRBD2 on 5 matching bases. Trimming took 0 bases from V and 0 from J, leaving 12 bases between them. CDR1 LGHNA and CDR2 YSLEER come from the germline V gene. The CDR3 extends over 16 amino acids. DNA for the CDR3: TGCGCCAGCAGCCAAGATCGTATAGGGAGCTCCTACGAGCAGTACTTC. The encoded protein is CASSQDRIGSSYEQYF.

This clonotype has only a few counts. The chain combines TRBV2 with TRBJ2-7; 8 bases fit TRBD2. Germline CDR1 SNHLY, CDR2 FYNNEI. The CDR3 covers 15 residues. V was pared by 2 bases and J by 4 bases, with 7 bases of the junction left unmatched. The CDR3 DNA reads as TGTGCCAGCAGTGAACCCGGGACTAGTAATTACGAGCAGTACTTC. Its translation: CASSEPGTSNYEQYF.

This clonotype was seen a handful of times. DNA of the CDR3: TGTGCCAGCAGTCAGATCCACGACTATGGCTACACCTTC. Amino acid sequence: CASSQIHDYGYTF. V usage is TRBV6-5 and J usage is TRBJ1-2; no firm D call. The CDR3 has 13 residues. Germline V CDR1 and CDR2: MNHEY, SVGAGI. With 5 bases removed from V and 3 bases from J, the gap between germline ends came to 10 bases.

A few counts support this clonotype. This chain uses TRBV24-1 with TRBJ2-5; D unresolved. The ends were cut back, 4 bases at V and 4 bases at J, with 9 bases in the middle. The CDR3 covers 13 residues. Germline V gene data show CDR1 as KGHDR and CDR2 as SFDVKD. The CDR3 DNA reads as TGTGCCACCAGTGAAGGAGTCCTAGAGACCCAGTACTTC. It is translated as CATSEGVLETQYF.

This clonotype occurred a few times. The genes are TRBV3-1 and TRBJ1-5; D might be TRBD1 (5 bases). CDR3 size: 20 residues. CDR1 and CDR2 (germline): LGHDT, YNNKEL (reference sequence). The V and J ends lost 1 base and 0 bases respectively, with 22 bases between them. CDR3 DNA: TGTGCCAGCAGCCAAGCAGTTTGGGACTCACGGTACTATAGCAATCAGCCCCAGCATTTT. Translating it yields CASSQAVWDSRYYSNQPQHF.

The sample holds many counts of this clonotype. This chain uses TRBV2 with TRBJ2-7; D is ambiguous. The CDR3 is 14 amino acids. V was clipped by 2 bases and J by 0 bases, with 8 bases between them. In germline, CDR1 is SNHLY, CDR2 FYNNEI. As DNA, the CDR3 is TGTGCCAGCAGTGAAAGTAGGGACTCCTACGAGCAGTACGTC. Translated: CASSESRDSYEQYV.

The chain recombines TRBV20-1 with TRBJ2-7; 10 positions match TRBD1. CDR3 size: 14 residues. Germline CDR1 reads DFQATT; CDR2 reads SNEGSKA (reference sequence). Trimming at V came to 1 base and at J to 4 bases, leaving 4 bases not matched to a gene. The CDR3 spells CSARGTGGDYEQYV. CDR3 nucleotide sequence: TGCAGTGCTAGAGGGACAGGGGGGGATTACGAGCAGTACGTC.

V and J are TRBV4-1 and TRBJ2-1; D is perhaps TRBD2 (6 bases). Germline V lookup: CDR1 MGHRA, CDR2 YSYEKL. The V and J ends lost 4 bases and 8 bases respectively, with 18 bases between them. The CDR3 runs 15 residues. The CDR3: CASSPRSGYRDEQFF. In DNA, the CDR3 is TGCGCCAGCAGCCCCAGGAGCGGGTATCGGGATGAGCAGTTCTTC.

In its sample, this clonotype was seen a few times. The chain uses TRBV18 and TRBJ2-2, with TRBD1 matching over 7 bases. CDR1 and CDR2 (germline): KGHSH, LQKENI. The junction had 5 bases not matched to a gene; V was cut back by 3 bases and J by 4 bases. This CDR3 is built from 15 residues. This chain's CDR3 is CASSPSTGSTGELFF. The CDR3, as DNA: TGTGCCAGCTCACCCTCGACAGGGTCCACCGGGGAGCTGTTTTTT.

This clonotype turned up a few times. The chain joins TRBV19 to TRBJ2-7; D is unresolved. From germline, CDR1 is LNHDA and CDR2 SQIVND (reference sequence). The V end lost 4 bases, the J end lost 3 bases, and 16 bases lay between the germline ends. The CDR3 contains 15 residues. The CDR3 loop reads CASSTYNGPDYEQYF. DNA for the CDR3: TGTGCCAGTAGTACGTACAACGGGCCGGACTACGAGCAGTACTTC.

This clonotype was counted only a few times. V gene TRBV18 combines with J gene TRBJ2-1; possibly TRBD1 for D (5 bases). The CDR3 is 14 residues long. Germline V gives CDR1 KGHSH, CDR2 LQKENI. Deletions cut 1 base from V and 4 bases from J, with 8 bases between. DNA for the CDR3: TGTGCCAGCTCACCACAGACAGATTACAATGAGCAGTTCTTC. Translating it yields CASSPQTDYNEQFF.

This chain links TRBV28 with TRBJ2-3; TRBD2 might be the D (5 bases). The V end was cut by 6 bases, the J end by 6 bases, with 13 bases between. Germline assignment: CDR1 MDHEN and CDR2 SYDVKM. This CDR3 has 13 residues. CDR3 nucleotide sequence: TGTGCCAGCAGCGTACTAGGGTCGGATACGCAGTATTTT. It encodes CASSVLGSDTQYF.